The 20 T cell receptor beta chains below all came from one sample that was sequenced in a study of blood T cell repertoires in COVID-19 (dated by TCRdb to 2018 to 2020). Libraries were made using the immunoSEQ multiplex PCR assay. TCRdb took over this immuneACCESS table, retaining in-frame rearrangements with V and J assigned. Such tables are incomplete; in checked studies, under half of the missing clones stem from an unresolved V gene, and the remainder is unexplained. The sample contains about 250,000 clones, around 88% of them found a single time. The ten biggest clones cover about 5.9% of the sample. Sequenced sample: peripheral blood. Source of these receptors: a woman in her thirties with COVID-19, enrolled during active disease.

The chain has TRBV13 and TRBJ2-1; TRBD1 agrees at 8 bases. The J segment lost 0 bases and the V segment lost 5 bases, leaving 12 bases of the junction unmatched. Germline loops: CDR1 PRHDT, CDR2 FYEKMQ (reference sequence). CDR3 length: 18 residues. Here the CDR3 reads CASSPRTGLSSSYNEQFF. The CDR3 DNA follows: TGTGCCAGCAGCCCGCGGACAGGGCTATCAAGCTCCTACAATGAGCAGTTCTTC.

This chain connects TRBV4-3 to TRBJ2-1; no clear D gene. CDR3 length equals 15 residues. Germline-derived CDR1 and CDR2 are LGHNA and YSLEER. V lost 0 bases and J lost 2, with 8 bases in between. The CDR3: CASSQELQAYNEQFF. DNA of the CDR3: TGCGCCAGCAGCCAAGAGTTGCAGGCCTACAATGAGCAGTTCTTC.

V and J are TRBV6-5 and TRBJ2-1, with D possibly TRBD2 on 5 matching bases. Between the trimmed V and J ends, which lost 4 bases and 9 bases, there was a span of 16 bases. The CDR3 sequence is 14 residues long. CDR1 and CDR2 (germline): MNHEY, SVGAGI. The CDR3 DNA reads as TGTGCCAGCAGTTCTTCTAGGAGTCGGGGTGAGCAGTTCTTC. The encoded protein is CASSSSRSRGEQFF.

The chain links TRBV30 to TRBJ1-1; the D gene is possibly TRBD1 (5 bases). This CDR3 is built from 13 residues. Germline values: CDR1 GTSNPN, CDR2 SVGIG (reference sequence). V shed 4 bases and J shed 5 bases, with 14 bases lying between them. The DNA of the CDR3 is TGTGCCTGGACCAATACGGGGGGGACTGAAGCTTTCTTT. Translation: CAWTNTGGTEAFF.

The chain combines TRBV4-1 with TRBJ2-7; 7 bases line up with TRBD2. Germline loops: CDR1 MGHRA, CDR2 YSYEKL. The CDR3 is 13 amino acids. Trimming removed 4 bases from V and 0 bases from J; junction bases left unmatched: 0. For the CDR3, the DNA is TGCGCCAGCAGCCTAGCGGGCTCCTACGAGCAGTACTTC. Translation gives CASSLAGSYEQYF.

Written as DNA, the CDR3 is TGTGCCAGCAGCCCGGGTGTAAACTATGGCTACACCTTC. It specifies CASSPGVNYGYTF. This rearrangement joins TRBV7-2 to TRBJ1-2; no firm D call. Trimming shortened V by 5 bases and J by 2 bases, and 9 bases separated the two germline ends. CDR1 and CDR2 from the germline V gene are SGHTA and FQGNSA. This CDR3 region has 13 residues.

V is TRBV6-2 or TRBV6-3 and J is TRBJ2-3, with 7 bases identical to TRBD2. Germline assignment: CDR1 MNHEY and CDR2 SVGEGT. The CDR3 is 16 amino acids. Trimming took 5 bases from V and 2 from J; bases not matched to a gene: 10. The CDR3 here is CASSTLGGEYTDTQYF. The CDR3 DNA reads as TGTGCCAGCAGTACCCTTGGGGGGGAGTACACAGATACGCAGTATTTT.

This clone has a single count. This chain connects TRBV9 to TRBJ1-1, with D perhaps TRBD1 (6 bases). V lost 0 bases, J lost 3 bases, and 12 bases lay in between. CDR1 SGDLS and CDR2 YYNGEE come from the germline V gene. This CDR3 has 15 residues. The CDR3 here is CASSVVAGGHTEAFF. CDR3 coding DNA: TGTGCCAGCAGCGTAGTTGCGGGGGGCCACACTGAAGCTTTCTTT.

This chain links TRBV4-3 with TRBJ1-1; the D gene is possibly TRBD1 (6 bases). CDR3 length equals 16 residues. Trimming removed 3 bases at V and 6 bases at J, with 20 bases between. The germline gives CDR1 LGHNA, CDR2 YSLEER. In nucleotides, the CDR3 is TGCGCCAGCAGCCATCTCCCCCTGGGGGCGACCCCTGAAGCTTTCTTT. Protein: CASSHLPLGATPEAFF.

This chain joins TRBV5-1 and TRBJ2-1; 8 positions match TRBD2. The V segment lost 4 bases and the J segment 3 bases; nucleotides outside the gene matches: 6. Germline V lookup: CDR1 SGHRS, CDR2 YFSETQ. This CDR3 spans 15 amino acids. DNA for the CDR3: TGCGCCAGCAGCACGGGACTAGATTTCTACAATGAGCAGTTCTTC. It is translated as CASSTGLDFYNEQFF.

This chain connects TRBV6-2 or TRBV6-3 to TRBJ2-7; 7 nucleotides line up with TRBD1. The germline gives CDR1 MNHEY, CDR2 SVGEGT. This CDR3 is built from 20 residues. Trimming took 0 bases from V and 2 from J; bases not matched to a gene: 19. The CDR3 region is CASSYSLSRQGAKGTYEQYF. The CDR3, as DNA: TGTGCCAGCAGTTACTCTCTTTCGAGACAGGGCGCTAAGGGGACCTACGAGCAGTACTTC.

This clone was counted between two and nine times. The chain employs TRBV6-4 and TRBJ2-5, with 9 bases fitting TRBD2. Trimming removed 0 bases from V and 9 bases from J; junction bases left unmatched: 2. The CDR3 consists of 13 residues. Germline assignment: CDR1 MRHNA and CDR2 SNTAGT. CDR3 sequence: CASSDSTSGPQYF. The CDR3 nucleotides read TGTGCCAGCAGTGACTCGACTAGCGGCCCCCAGTACTTC.

The chain links TRBV24-1 to TRBJ2-1, with unresolved D. CDR1 is KGHDR and CDR2 is SFDVKD in the germline V gene. This CDR3 is built from 15 residues. V shed 3 bases and J shed 0 bases, with 8 bases lying between them. The CDR3 DNA reads TGTGCCACCAGTGATCCCCGGAGCTCCTACAATGAGCAGTTCTTC. This sequence encodes CATSDPRSSYNEQFF.

The rearrangement links TRBV7-9 to TRBJ2-3; D call uncertain. The CDR3 consists of 12 residues. V was clipped by 2 bases and J by 4 bases, with 4 bases between them. Germline CDR1 is SEHNR and CDR2 is FQNEAQ (reference sequence). The CDR3 sequence is CASSLQADTQYF. In DNA form, the CDR3 reads TGTGCCAGCAGCTTACAGGCAGATACGCAGTATTTT.

The chain recombines TRBV19 with TRBJ1-2; TRBD1 aligns across 8 bases. Germline CDR1 LNHDA, CDR2 SQIVND (reference sequence). The CDR3 is 15 residues long. Trimming took 7 bases from V and 0 from J; bases not matched to a gene: 7. DNA of the CDR3: TGTGCCAGTAACGACAGGGGCGAAGCTAACTATGGCTACACCTTC. Protein: CASNDRGEANYGYTF.

The gene calls are TRBV14 and TRBJ1-6; D remains unclear. This CDR3 comprises 15 residues. Trimming took off 8 bases at V and 0 bases at J, with 11 bases between the two ends. Germline V CDR1 and CDR2: SGHDN, FVKESK. Written as DNA, the CDR3 is TGTGCCAGCCCAGTGGAGAGCTCCTATAATTCACCCCTCCACTTT. This sequence encodes CASPVESSYNSPLHF.

The V and J genes are TRBV5-1 and TRBJ2-3; 8 nucleotides line up with TRBD1. CDR3 length: 15 amino acids. The V segment lost 0 bases and the J segment 5 bases; nucleotides outside the gene matches: 5. Germline-derived CDR1 and CDR2 are SGHRS and YFSETQ. The CDR3 DNA sequence: TGCGCCAGCAGCTTGGAAGGACAGGGACTAGATACGCAGTATTTT. This sequence encodes CASSLEGQGLDTQYF.

This clone has a single count. V gene TRBV6-5 combines with J gene TRBJ2-7, with D maybe TRBD1 (5 bases). Germline CDR1 MNHEY, CDR2 SVGAGI. V was cut by 6 bases and J by 2 bases, with 11 bases left in between. This CDR3 is 13 amino acids long. CDR3 loop: CASSVGHPYEQYV. DNA for the CDR3: TGTGCCAGCAGCGTTGGACACCCCTACGAGCAGTACGTC.

CDR3 sequence: CASSYGTGWEQYF. In DNA, the CDR3 is TGTGCCAGCAGTTACGGCACGGGGTGGGAGCAGTACTTC. The chain is built from TRBV28 and TRBJ2-7, with D tentatively TRBD2 (5 bases). This CDR3 has 13 amino acids. V was shortened by 4 bases and J by 7 bases, with 14 bases between the two germline ends. Germline CDR1 is MDHEN and CDR2 is SYDVKM.

The chain combines TRBV13 with TRBJ2-3; D might be TRBD2 (5 bases). The germline V gene encodes CDR1 PRHDT and CDR2 FYEKMQ (reference sequence). Trimming pared 2 bases from V and 1 base from J, leaving 16 bases between. This CDR3 has 17 residues. The CDR3 DNA reads as TGTGCCAGCAGCTTATTTGGAGGTGGAGGCCGCACAGATACGCAGTATTTT. Its translation is CASSLFGGGGRTDTQYF.